This T cell receptor beta chain stems from a study of blood T cell repertoires in COVID-19. Only in-frame clones appear in the TCRdb table, and some are missing; sequencing was by immunoSEQ multiplex PCR. This sample has fewer than 350,000 clones, with around four fifths found just once. The junction had 16 bases not matched to a gene; V was cut back by 4 bases and J by 4 bases. The germline V gene has CDR1 SGHDT and CDR2 YYEEEE. The length of the CDR3 is 17 residues. The chain employs TRBV5-6 and TRBJ1-2; 7 bases fit TRBD1. This TCR came from a woman between 45 and 60 years old with active or convalescent COVID-19. The sequenced sample consisted of peripheral blood. CDR3 region: CASSPTGMEIRLYGYTF. In DNA form, the CDR3 reads TGTGCCAGCAGCCCGACAGGGATGGAGATACGACTCTATGGCTACACCTTC.